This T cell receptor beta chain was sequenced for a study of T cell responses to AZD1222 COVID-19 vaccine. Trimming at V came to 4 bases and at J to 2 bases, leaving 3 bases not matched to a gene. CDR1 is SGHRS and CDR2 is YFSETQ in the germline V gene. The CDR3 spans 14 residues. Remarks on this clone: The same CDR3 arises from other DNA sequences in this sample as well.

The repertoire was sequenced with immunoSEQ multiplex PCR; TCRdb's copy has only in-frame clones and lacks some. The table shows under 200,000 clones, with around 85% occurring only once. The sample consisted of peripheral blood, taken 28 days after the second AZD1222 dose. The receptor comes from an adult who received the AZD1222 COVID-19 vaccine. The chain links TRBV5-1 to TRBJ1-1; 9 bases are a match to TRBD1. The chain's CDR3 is CASSTGQGNTEAFF. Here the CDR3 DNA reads TGCGCCAGCAGCACGGGACAGGGAAACACTGAAGCTTTCTTT.